The sequence of this T cell receptor (beta chain) was determined in a study of regulatory T cells in long-lasting Graves disease. Study background: Newly diagnosed Graves' patients took antithyroid drugs under 3 months.

Germline CDR1 is MNHEY and CDR2 is SMNVEV (reference sequence). The trim removed 3 bases at V and 0 bases at J, leaving 4 bases unmatched. The CDR3 consists of 15 residues. Combining iRepertoire HTBI primers with Arm-PCR of CDR3 regions, the authors built TCR beta libraries. TCRdb redid the calling of the multiplex PCR reads with MiXCR, one entry per CDR3 protein. The sample includes 550,000 or so distinct CDR3 sequences, about 12% of them seen just once. This clonotype was seen ten or more times. The time point denotes: newly diagnosed GD, antithyroid drugs for less than 3 months. RNA isolated from PBMCs was used to make the TCR library. This same sample was also part of a study on T cells in Graves' hyperthyroidism and ophthalmopathy.

The origin of this receptor is a woman in her twenties or thirties with Graves disease. The sequenced sample was peripheral blood mononuclear cells (PBMCs), obtained at new diagnosis, from a patient treated with antithyroid drugs. The V gene is TRBV27, the J gene TRBJ1-1; 7 bases fit TRBD1. The CDR3 is CASSFLQGLNTEAFF. The CDR3 DNA is TGTGCCAGCAGTTTCCTACAGGGGTTGAACACTGAAGCTTTCTTT.